This is a list of T cell receptor beta chains from one sample in a study of cytomegalovirus exposure and HLA in healthy donors. Produced via immunoSEQ multiplex PCR; TCRdb's table is partial and in-frame only. The table gives around 100,000 clones; the top ten clones make up approximately 0.6% of it. Sequencing was performed on PBMCs. The receptors stem from a man aged 50-59 years in good health and CMV-seronegative. The CDR3 runs from the conserved cysteine through the conserved F or W. The order of the fields is J gene, V gene, D gene, CDR3 protein, CDR3 DNA. D genes are given only for firm matches.

J: TRBJ2-7
V: TRBV2
D: -
CDR3: CASSVTHGKRYF
DNA: TGTGCCAGCAGTGTCACCCACGGGAAGCGATACTTC

J: TRBJ2-7
V: TRBV14
D: -
CDR3: CASSRLGTYEQYF
DNA: TGTGCCAGCAGCCGGCTAGGCACCTACGAGCAGTACTTC

J: TRBJ1-2
V: TRBV19
D: -
CDR3: CASEAGQFYGYTF
DNA: TGTGCCAGTGAGGCAGGACAGTTCTATGGCTACACCTTC

J: TRBJ2-1
V: TRBV5-1
D: TRBD2
CDR3: CASSLGPSGLNNEQFF
DNA: TGCGCCAGCAGCTTGGGGCCTAGCGGTCTAAACAATGAGCAGTTCTTC

J: TRBJ2-1
V: TRBV18
D: TRBD2
CDR3: CASSPGLGSGEQFF
DNA: TGTGCCAGCTCACCCGGACTAGGCAGTGGTGAGCAGTTCTTC

J: TRBJ1-6
V: TRBV19
D: -
CDR3: CASSMAGEGYNSPLHF
DNA: TGTGCCAGTAGTATGGCAGGGGAGGGCTATAATTCACCCCTCCACTTT

J: TRBJ1-5
V: TRBV7-2
D: -
CDR3: CASSPGGGDQPQHF
DNA: TGTGCCAGCAGCCCGGGAGGAGGCGATCAGCCCCAGCATTTT

J: TRBJ2-1
V: TRBV5-4
D: -
CDR3: CASSSRDKYNEQFF
DNA: TGTGCCAGCAGCTCGAGGGACAAGTACAATGAGCAGTTCTTC

J: TRBJ1-4
V: TRBV7-9
D: -
CDR3: CASSLRQNEKLFF
DNA: TGTGCCAGCAGCCTTCGACAGAATGAAAAACTGTTTTTT

J: TRBJ2-1
V: TRBV18
D: TRBD1
CDR3: CASSPTGGAIQFF
DNA: TGTGCCAGCTCCCCCACAGGGGGCGCTATACAGTTCTTC

J: TRBJ2-1
V: TRBV4-1
D: TRBD1
CDR3: CASSQGDRGIDNEQFF
DNA: TGCGCCAGCAGCCAGGGAGACAGGGGGATAGACAATGAGCAGTTCTTC

J: TRBJ1-6
V: TRBV27
D: TRBD1
CDR3: CASSLGQGKGSYNSPLHF
DNA: TGTGCCAGCAGCCTCGGACAGGGGAAGGGCTCCTATAATTCACCCCTCCACTTT

J: TRBJ2-1
V: TRBV9
D: -
CDR3: CASSVAGEDYNEQFF
DNA: TGTGCCAGCAGCGTAGCGGGGGAAGACTACAATGAGCAGTTCTTC

J: TRBJ1-5
V: TRBV7-2
D: TRBD1
CDR3: CASSLENRGLGNQPQHF
DNA: TGTGCCAGCAGCTTAGAGAACAGGGGCCTCGGCAATCAGCCCCAGCATTTT

J: TRBJ2-2
V: TRBV27
D: TRBD1
CDR3: CASPDRQGKRTGELFF
DNA: TGTGCCAGCCCCGATCGACAGGGAAAGCGCACCGGGGAGCTGTTTTTT

J: TRBJ1-1
V: TRBV5-1
D: -
CDR3: CASSFYSTGILEAFF
DNA: TGCGCCAGCAGCTTTTATTCTACAGGAATACTTGAAGCTTTCTTT

J: TRBJ2-5
V: TRBV7-2
D: -
CDR3: CASSLGGVGETQYF
DNA: TGTGCCAGCAGCTTAGGGGGGGTGGGTGAGACCCAGTACTTC

J: TRBJ2-7
V: TRBV5-1
D: -
CDR3: CASSQQGHTGEQYF
DNA: TGCGCCAGCAGTCAACAGGGTCATACGGGCGAGCAGTACTTC

J: TRBJ2-2
V: TRBV9
D: -
CDR3: CASSVGGAFTGELFF
DNA: TGTGCCAGCAGCGTTGGGGGGGCATTCACCGGGGAGCTGTTTTTT

J: TRBJ1-6
V: TRBV5-1
D: -
CDR3: CASSTSTSEALHF
DNA: TGCGCCAGCAGCACAAGTACCTCGGAGGCCCTCCACTTT

J: TRBJ1-2
V: TRBV7-2
D: -
CDR3: CASSLAGTGLYGYTF
DNA: TGTGCCAGCAGCTTAGCCGGGACGGGACTCTATGGCTACACCTTC

J: TRBJ1-2
V: TRBV29-1
D: -
CDR3: CTTRGLAGYTF
DNA: TGCACCACCCGCGGCTTGGCTGGCTACACCTTC

J: TRBJ2-3
V: TRBV7-2
D: -
CDR3: CASSREGGQPLYRTDTQYF
DNA: TGTGCCAGCAGCCGGGAGGGGGGACAGCCCTTGTACAGGACAGATACGCAGTATTTT

J: TRBJ1-1
V: TRBV7-2
D: -
CDR3: CASSLLGGLTEAFF
DNA: TGTGCCAGCAGCTTGTTGGGGGGGCTTACTGAAGCTTTCTTT

J: TRBJ2-7
V: TRBV5-8
D: TRBD1
CDR3: CASSRTGTYEQYF
DNA: TGTGCCAGCAGCCGGACAGGTACCTACGAGCAGTACTTC

J: TRBJ1-1
V: TRBV5-1
D: TRBD1
CDR3: CASSLAPGGQINTEAFF
DNA: TGCGCCAGCAGCTTGGCACCAGGGGGCCAAATAAACACTGAAGCTTTCTTT

J: TRBJ1-2
V: TRBV5-1
D: -
CDR3: CASSLKIPATDYGYTF
DNA: TGCGCCAGCAGCTTGAAAATCCCCGCGACAGACTATGGCTACACCTTC

J: TRBJ2-1
V: TRBV2
D: -
CDR3: CASSRLVDEQFF
DNA: TGTGCCAGCAGTAGACTAGTTGATGAGCAGTTCTTC

J: TRBJ1-5
V: TRBV27
D: -
CDR3: CASSATYSNQPQHF
DNA: TGTGCCAGCAGCGCAACTTATAGCAATCAGCCCCAGCATTTT

J: TRBJ1-2
V: TRBV9
D: -
CDR3: CASSVASSAGSYGYTF
DNA: TGTGCCAGCAGCGTAGCCTCAAGTGCCGGGAGCTATGGCTACACCTTC

J: TRBJ1-2
V: TRBV30
D: -
CDR3: CAWSDEGVWGYTF
DNA: TGTGCCTGGAGTGATGAGGGGGTTTGGGGCTACACCTTC

J: TRBJ2-3
V: TRBV9
D: TRBD2
CDR3: CASSPGLAGSDTQYF
DNA: TGTGCCAGCAGCCCGGGACTAGCGGGTTCAGATACGCAGTATTTT

J: TRBJ1-2
V: TRBV9
D: TRBD1
CDR3: CASSADRVRDGYTF
DNA: TGTGCCAGCAGCGCGGACAGGGTAAGAGATGGCTACACCTTC

J: TRBJ1-2
V: TRBV5-1
D: -
CDR3: CASSLSGGAWNYGYTF
DNA: TGCGCCAGCAGCTTGAGCGGGGGAGCATGGAACTATGGCTACACCTTC

J: TRBJ1-2
V: TRBV5-1
D: -
CDR3: CASSLRVNYGYTF
DNA: TGCGCCAGCAGCTTGCGGGTTAACTATGGCTACACCTTC

J: TRBJ2-1
V: TRBV7-9
D: TRBD2
CDR3: CASSPRGLASNEQFF
DNA: TGTGCCAGCAGCCCTAGGGGACTAGCGAGTAATGAGCAGTTCTTC

J: TRBJ2-5
V: TRBV19
D: -
CDR3: CASRGLGGQETQYF
DNA: TGTGCCAGTAGAGGATTGGGGGGTCAAGAGACCCAGTACTTC

J: TRBJ1-5
V: TRBV7-8
D: TRBD1
CDR3: CASSFSGTDDQPQHF
DNA: TGTGCCAGCAGCTTTTCCGGGACAGATGATCAGCCCCAGCATTTT

J: TRBJ1-2
V: TRBV29-1
D: -
CDR3: CSVEDRGYGYTF
DNA: TGCAGCGTTGAAGATCGAGGTTATGGCTACACCTTC

J: TRBJ2-3
V: TRBV5-4
D: TRBD1
CDR3: CASSRTGGTDTQYF
DNA: TGTGCCAGCAGTAGGACAGGGGGCACAGATACGCAGTATTTT